The 8 T cell receptor beta chains in this list originate from one sample, sequenced in a study of T-cell memory formation after mild COVID-19. TCRdb recomputed calls from the 5' RACE reads with MiXCR, one row per CDR3 protein. The data contain some 46,000 distinct CDR3 sequences, roughly 7% of them seen just once; the ten biggest clones take up 0.79%. Sequenced sample: PBMCs or a T cell subset sorted from them (not recorded which). Receptor source: an adult who had mild COVID-19 (a few samples of this study predate the infection). Cell type and time point are not known.

The gene calls are TRBV6-1 and TRBJ1-1; 7 nucleotides agree with TRBD1. V gave up 6 bases and J gave up 6 bases; unmatched junction bases: 13. This CDR3 contains 15 residues. Germline CDR1 reads MNHNS; CDR2 reads SASEGT. The CDR3: CASRRELRGHAEAFF. The CDR3 DNA reads as TGTGCCAGCAGACGTGAGTTGAGGGGGCACGCTGAAGCTTTCTTT.

The V call is TRBV10-3, the J call TRBJ2-5; D not resolved. The germline gives CDR1 ENHRY, CDR2 SYGVKD. V dropped 10 bases and J dropped 3 bases, with 12 bases sitting between them. The CDR3 sequence is 12 residues long. CDR3 sequence: CATSEGEETQYF. The CDR3 DNA is TGTGCCACCTCGGAAGGCGAAGAGACCCAGTACTTC.

This clonotype has more than one count but fewer than ten. The rearrangement links TRBV3-1 to TRBJ1-2; 7 nucleotides line up with TRBD1. Germline loops: CDR1 LGHDT, CDR2 YNNKEL (reference sequence). The CDR3 extends over 16 amino acids. J gave up 4 bases and V 1 base, and 9 bases lay outside the gene matches. CDR3 protein: CASSQGPRDRSYGYTF. The CDR3 DNA follows: TGTGCCAGCAGCCAAGGGCCCCGGGACAGAAGCTATGGCTACACCTTC.

This clonotype was counted ten times or more. The CDR3 protein is CASSAIEGEQYF. The CDR3 region has the DNA TGTGCCAGCTCAGCCATCGAGGGCGAGCAGTACTTC. This chain uses TRBV18 with TRBJ2-7; D possibly corresponds to TRBD2 (5 bases). Trimming pared 5 bases from V and 6 bases from J, leaving 11 bases between. Per germline, CDR1 KGHSH and CDR2 LQKENI. The CDR3 has 12 amino acids. The whole variable domain, remainder taken from reference TRBV18 and TRBJ2-7, is NAGVMQNPRHLVRRRGQEARLRCSPMKGHSHVYWYRQLPEEGLKFMVYLQKENIIDESGMPKERFSAEFPKEGPSILRIQQVVRGDSAAYFCASSAIEGEQYFGPGTRLTVT.

This clonotype has ten or more counts. This chain joins TRBV12-3 or TRBV12-4 and TRBJ2-5, with unresolved D. The V end was cut by 3 bases, the J end by 2 bases, with 10 bases between. The CDR3 runs to 14 residues. CDR3 sequence (DNA): TGTGCCAGCAGTTTGATGGCTCTTCAAGAGACCCAGTACTTC. Translated, it gives CASSLMALQETQYF.

This clonotype was counted ten times or more. V and J are TRBV7-9 and TRBJ2-3, with a tentative D call TRBD1 (6 bases). Germline values: CDR1 SEHNR, CDR2 FQNEAQ (reference sequence). The CDR3 totals 12 residues. With 3 bases removed from V and 6 bases from J, the gap between germline ends came to 7 bases. CDR3 region: CASSFQGDTQYF. For the CDR3, the DNA is TGTGCCAGCAGCTTCCAGGGGGATACGCAGTATTTT.

This clonotype has only a few counts. The chain recombines TRBV18 with TRBJ1-5; D possibly corresponds to TRBD1 (5 bases). V lost 6 bases and J 0 bases, leaving 9 bases between the germline ends. CDR1 is KGHSH, CDR2 LQKENI, per germline. This CDR3 comprises 14 residues. Written as DNA, the CDR3 is TGTGCCAGCTCCCCGGGGGATAGCAATCAGCCCCAGCATTTT. Protein sequence: CASSPGDSNQPQHF.

The chain uses TRBV5-1 and TRBJ1-3; D not resolved. The CDR3 length is 14 residues. Germline V lookup: CDR1 SGHRS, CDR2 YFSETQ. Trimming stripped 0 bases from V and 2 bases from J, with 6 bases between. In DNA, the CDR3 is TGCGCCAGCAGCTTGGAAGACCCTGGAAACACCATATATTTT. This gives the protein CASSLEDPGNTIYF.